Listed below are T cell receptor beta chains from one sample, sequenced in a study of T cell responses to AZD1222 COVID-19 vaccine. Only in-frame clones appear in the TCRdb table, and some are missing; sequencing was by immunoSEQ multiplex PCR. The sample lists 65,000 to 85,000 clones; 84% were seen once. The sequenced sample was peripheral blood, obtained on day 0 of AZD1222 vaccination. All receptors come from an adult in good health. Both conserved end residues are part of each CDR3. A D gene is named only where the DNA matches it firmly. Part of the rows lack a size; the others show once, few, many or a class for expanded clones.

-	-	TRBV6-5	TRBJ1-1	TGTGCCAGCAGCCCCTTCAGGGACTTAAACACTGAAGCTTTCTTT	CASSPFRDLNTEAFF
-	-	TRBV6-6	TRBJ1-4	TGTGCCAGCAGACCGGGACAAATTAATGAAAAACTGTTTTTT	CASRPGQINEKLFF
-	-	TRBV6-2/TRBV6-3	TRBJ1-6	TGTGCCAGCAGTTACTTGGGGGGCTCCTATAATTCACCCCTCCACTTT	CASSYLGGSYNSPLHF
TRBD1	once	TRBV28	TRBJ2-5	TGTGCCAGCAGTCCGTCAGGACAGGGGATGAGACAAGAGACCCAGTACTTC	CASSPSGQGMRQETQYF
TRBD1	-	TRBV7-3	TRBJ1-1	TGTGCCAGCAGCTTAGGCCAAGGGGGCTACACTGAAGCTTTCTTT	CASSLGQGGYTEAFF
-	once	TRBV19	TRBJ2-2	TGTGCCAGTAGTCCCCCCTTGAGCACCGGGGAGCTGTTTTTT	CASSPPLSTGELFF
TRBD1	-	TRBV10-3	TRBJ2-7	TGTGCCATCAGCAGACAGGGGTCCCACGAGCAGTACTTC	CAISRQGSHEQYF
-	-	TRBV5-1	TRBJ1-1	TGCGCCAGCAGCTTGAATCCCTGGCAGTATAACACTGAAGCTTTCTTT	CASSLNPWQYNTEAFF
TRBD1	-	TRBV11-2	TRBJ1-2	TGTGCCAGCAGCCAACGACAGGGTTTGGGATACACCTTC	CASSQRQGLGYTF
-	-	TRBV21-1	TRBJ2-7	TGTGCCAGCAGCAAGAGGACTAGCCGGTTTCCTAGGTCCTACGAGCAGTACTTC	CASSKRTSRFPRSYEQYF
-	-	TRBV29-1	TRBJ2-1	TGCAGCGCCCGTGGCGGTCTAGCGACCCCCGAGCAGTTCTTC	CSARGGLATPEQFF
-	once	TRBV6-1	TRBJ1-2	TGTGCCAGCAGTGAAGGAGGGCAGAAATACTATGGCTACACCTTC	CASSEGGQKYYGYTF
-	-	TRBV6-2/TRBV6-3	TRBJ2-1	TGTGCCAGCAGTTACTCGGGCGGCGGGCCCGGGTTCAGGAGGAATGAGCAGTTCTTC	CASSYSGGGPGFRRNEQFF
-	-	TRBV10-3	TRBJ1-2	TGTGCCATCAGTGATGATGGAAACTATGGCTACACCTTC	CAISDDGNYGYTF
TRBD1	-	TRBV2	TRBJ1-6	TGTGCCAGTTGTCAGGGGGCAGGATATAATTCACCCCTCCACTTT	CASCQGAGYNSPLHF
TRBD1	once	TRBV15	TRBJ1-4	TGTGCCACCAGCCCACTCGGGACAGGGGGTGAAAAACTGTTTTTT	CATSPLGTGGEKLFF
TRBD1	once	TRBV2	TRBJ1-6	TGTGCCGGACACCCGGGACAGGGGTTTGGCTATAATTCACCCCTCCACTTT	CAGHPGQGFGYNSPLHF
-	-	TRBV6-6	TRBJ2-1	TGTGCCAGCAGTTACTCTCATCTTCAAAACGGGGAGCAGTTCTTC	CASSYSHLQNGEQFF